These 25 T cell receptor beta chains came from one sample sequenced in a study of T cell responses to AZD1222 COVID-19 vaccine. The table came from immunoSEQ multiplex PCR; TCRdb's copy has only in-frame clones and leaves some out. The sample lists tens of thousands of clones, 80% to 90% occurring once. The sample consisted of peripheral blood, taken on day 0 of AZD1222 vaccination. The receptors originated from an adult in good health.

This rearrangement joins TRBV5-4 to TRBJ1-2; 8 nucleotides match TRBD1. This CDR3 is built from 14 residues. V was clipped by 4 bases and J by 8 bases; unmatched bases: 10. Germline CDR1 reads SGHNT; CDR2 reads YYREEE (reference sequence). The CDR3 sequence is CASSPVGQEGGYTF. CDR3 nucleotide sequence: TGTGCCAGCAGCCCGGTGGGACAGGAGGGAGGCTACACCTTC.

The rearrangement links TRBV4-1 to TRBJ2-2; the match to TRBD2 covers 10 bases. J lost 2 bases, V lost 4 bases, and 7 bases had no gene match. This CDR3 comprises 17 residues. Germline V gene sequence: CDR1 MGHRA, CDR2 YSYEKL. The CDR3 here is CASSPLTSGRNTGELFF. Here the CDR3 DNA reads TGCGCCAGCAGCCCCTTGACTAGCGGGCGAAACACCGGGGAGCTGTTTTTT.

This clone showed up just once. The gene calls are TRBV2 and TRBJ1-4; D is unresolved. V lost 6 bases to trimming and J lost 0 bases, with 11 bases between them. The germline V gene has CDR1 SNHLY and CDR2 FYNNEI. This CDR3 comprises 15 residues. The CDR3 spells CASRDGGATNEKLFF. The CDR3 DNA sequence: TGTGCCAGCAGGGACGGCGGAGCAACTAATGAAAAACTGTTTTTT.

The chain links TRBV5-6 to TRBJ2-7; possibly TRBD1 for D (6 bases). Germline V gene lookup returns CDR1 SGHDT and CDR2 YYEEEE. The ends were cut back, 4 bases at V and 0 bases at J, with 14 bases in the middle. The CDR3 is made up of 15 amino acids. CDR3 sequence: CASSPKDSLSYEQYF. CDR3 nucleotides: TGTGCCAGCAGCCCGAAGGACAGCCTCTCCTACGAGCAGTACTTC. Combining the CDR3 with reference TRBV5-6 and TRBJ2-7 gives the whole variable domain DAGVTQSPTHLIKTRGQQVTLRCSPKSGHDTVSWYQQALGQGPQFIFQYYEEEERQRGNFPDRFSGHQFPNYSSELNVNALLLGDSALYLCASSPKDSLSYEQYFGPGTRLTVT.

This rearrangement joins TRBV6-5 to TRBJ1-6; D gene uncertain. Germline loops: CDR1 MNHEY, CDR2 SVGAGI. CDR3 length equals 16 residues. Trimming left V 0 bases short and J 7 bases short, with 13 bases between. This CDR3 is CASSYSYLRTNSPLHF. CDR3 nucleotide sequence: TGTGCCAGCAGTTACTCATATTTACGGACGAATTCACCCCTCCACTTT.

This chain uses TRBV5-5 with TRBJ1-1; 9 bases map to TRBD1. The J segment lost 1 base and the V segment lost 4 bases, leaving 8 bases of the junction unmatched. The germline V gene encodes CDR1 SGHKS and CDR2 YYEKEE (reference sequence). The CDR3 contains 16 residues. The CDR3 coding sequence is TGTGCCAGCAGCCTATACAGGGGGCTGGGGAACACTGAAGCTTTCTTT. Protein product: CASSLYRGLGNTEAFF.

The V call is TRBV6-5, the J call TRBJ2-5; D is possibly TRBD1 or TRBD2 (5 bases each). CDR1 is MNHEY, CDR2 SVGAGI, per germline. The CDR3 contains 14 residues. Trimming removed 5 bases at V and 7 bases at J, with 17 bases between. The CDR3 here is CASSPEGSRGTQYF. The CDR3 DNA follows: TGTGCCAGCAGTCCCGAGGGGAGTAGGGGGACCCAGTACTTC.

This chain uses TRBV5-1 with TRBJ1-2, with 7 positions matching TRBD1. V was clipped by 4 bases and J by 8 bases; unmatched bases: 11. The CDR3 contains 14 residues. From germline, CDR1 is SGHRS and CDR2 YFSETQ. The CDR3 region has the DNA TGCGCCAGCAGCCCCCAACAGGGGTTAAGGGGCTACACCTTC. Its translation is CASSPQQGLRGYTF.

The chain recombines TRBV5-6 with TRBJ1-1; 7 nucleotides line up with TRBD1. The germline V gene encodes CDR1 SGHDT and CDR2 YYEEEE. This CDR3 contains 15 residues. V dropped 4 bases and J dropped 7; count of bases not matched to a gene: 13. The CDR3 DNA is TGTGCCAGCAGCCTGACCTACCGGGACAGCCTTGAAGCTTTCTTT. Its translation is CASSLTYRDSLEAFF. Combining the CDR3 with reference TRBV5-6 and TRBJ1-1 gives the whole variable domain DAGVTQSPTHLIKTRGQQVTLRCSPKSGHDTVSWYQQALGQGPQFIFQYYEEEERQRGNFPDRFSGHQFPNYSSELNVNALLLGDSALYLCASSLTYRDSLEAFFGQGTRLTVV.

This clone turned up a few times. The CDR3 DNA reads TGTGCCAGCAGTTACTTACAGGGTCGTGGCTACACCTTC. Protein: CASSYLQGRGYTF. The chain combines TRBV6-5 with TRBJ1-2; tentatively, D is TRBD1 (6 bases). The CDR3 totals 13 residues. Between the trimmed V and J ends, which lost 1 base and 7 bases, there was a span of 10 bases. Germline-derived CDR1 and CDR2 are MNHEY and SVGAGI.

The chain has TRBV15 and TRBJ2-5; no definite D call. Germline values: CDR1 LNHNV, CDR2 YYDKDF (reference sequence). Trimming removed 0 bases at V and 4 bases at J, with 6 bases between. The CDR3 runs 13 residues. Written as DNA, the CDR3 is TGTGCCACCAGCAGAGAGTCAGGAGAGACCCAGTACTTC. Its translation is CATSRESGETQYF.

The chain carries TRBV30 and TRBJ1-2, with 9 bases fitting TRBD1. The V segment lost 4 bases and the J segment 8 bases; nucleotides outside the gene matches: 11. CDR1 is GTSNPN and CDR2 is SVGIG in the germline V gene (reference sequence). The CDR3 has 14 residues. The CDR3 DNA sequence: TGTGCCTGGAACCCCAGGGGACAGGGAAGGGGCTACACCTTC. It specifies CAWNPRGQGRGYTF. Together with reference TRBV30 and TRBJ1-2, the CDR3 gives the full variable domain: SQTIHQWPATLVQPVGSPLSLECTVEGTSNPNLYWYRQAAGRGLQLLFYSVGIGQISSEVPQNLSASRPQDRQFILSSKKLLLSDSGFYLCAWNPRGQGRGYTFGSGTRLTVV.

The chain combines TRBV6-2 or TRBV6-3 with TRBJ1-5; no firm D call. Germline CDR1 is MNHEY and CDR2 is SVGEGT. The V and J ends lost 3 bases and 6 bases respectively, with 6 bases between them. There are 12 residues in the CDR3. CDR3 region: CASSYPGQPQHF. CDR3 nucleotides: TGTGCCAGCAGTTATCCCGGTCAGCCCCAGCATTTT.

In DNA form, the CDR3 reads TGTGCCAGCAGCTCCCCTCTTAATCGGGGGACTGGGGCCAACGTCCTGACTTTC. Its translation is CASSSPLNRGTGANVLTF. This sequence joins TRBV11-2 and TRBJ2-6; possible D gene TRBD2, 6 bases. Germline loops: CDR1 SGHAT, CDR2 FQNNGV. With 4 bases removed from V and 2 bases from J, the gap between germline ends came to 18 bases. CDR3 size: 18 residues.

This rearrangement joins TRBV6-5 to TRBJ2-1; weak D call: TRBD2 (6 bases). V was trimmed by 6 bases and J by 7 bases, leaving 10 bases between them. Germline V gene data show CDR1 as MNHEY and CDR2 as SVGAGI. The CDR3 has 12 residues. CDR3 sequence: CASSPLANEQFF. In DNA, the CDR3 is TGTGCCAGCAGCCCCCTAGCGAATGAGCAGTTCTTC.

The J gene is TRBJ1-4, the V gene TRBV2, with TRBD1 matching over 8 bases. The V and J ends lost 10 bases and 7 bases, in that order; junction bases with no gene match: 8. CDR3 length: 13 amino acids. Germline V gene sequence: CDR1 SNHLY, CDR2 FYNNEI. The CDR3 spells CATGQGSFEKLFF. The CDR3 DNA reads as TGTGCCACTGGACAGGGATCGTTTGAAAAACTGTTTTTT. The full variable domain, rest sourced from reference TRBV2 and TRBJ1-4, is EPEVTQTPSHQVTQMGQEVILRCVPISNHLYFYWYRQILGQKVEFLVSFYNNEISEKSEIFDDQFSVERPDGSNFTLKIRSTKLEDSAMYFCATGQGSFEKLFFGSGTQLSVL.

The rearrangement links TRBV6-5 to TRBJ2-7; D is perhaps TRBD1 or TRBD2 (6 bases each). The CDR3 spans 13 residues. Germline V gene data show CDR1 as MNHEY and CDR2 as SVGAGI. With 6 bases removed from V and 1 base from J, the gap between germline ends came to 10 bases. For the CDR3, the DNA is TGTGCCAGCAGAGAGGGGGGTTCCTACGAGCAGTACTTC. Translating it yields CASREGGSYEQYF.

The chain uses TRBV2 and TRBJ1-6, with a possible D match to TRBD1 (6 bases). The V gene lost 10 bases and the J gene lost 7 bases, with 14 bases spanning the gap. Germline loops: CDR1 SNHLY, CDR2 FYNNEI. The CDR3 has 13 amino acids. The CDR3 loop reads CATGGPWNSPLHF. In DNA form, the CDR3 reads TGTGCCACGGGGGGGCCGTGGAATTCACCCCTCCACTTT. Full variable domain (remainder filled in from reference TRBV2 and TRBJ1-6): EPEVTQTPSHQVTQMGQEVILRCVPISNHLYFYWYRQILGQKVEFLVSFYNNEISEKSEIFDDQFSVERPDGSNFTLKIRSTKLEDSAMYFCATGGPWNSPLHFGNGTRLTVT.

This chain connects TRBV5-4 to TRBJ2-3, with 8 bases lining up with TRBD1. The V gene end was trimmed by 0 bases and the J gene end by 0 bases; junction bases not matched to a gene: 9. Looked up from germline, CDR1 is SGHNT and CDR2 is YYREEE (reference sequence). The CDR3 has 18 residues. This CDR3 reads CASSLDPGGFLSTDTQYF. DNA for the CDR3: TGTGCCAGCAGCTTGGATCCAGGGGGCTTTCTTAGCACAGATACGCAGTATTTT.

This chain links TRBV10-3 with TRBJ1-2; 7 nucleotides match TRBD1. CDR1 is ENHRY and CDR2 is SYGVKD in the germline V gene. J gave up 8 bases and V 0 bases, and 6 bases lay outside the gene matches. The length of the CDR3 is 14 residues. CDR3 protein: CAISESKGADGYTF. The CDR3 DNA sequence: TGTGCCATCAGTGAGTCGAAGGGGGCGGACGGCTACACCTTC.

The genes are TRBV5-1 and TRBJ2-6; unclear D gene. The CDR3 is 15 residues long. Germline CDR1 is SGHRS and CDR2 is YFSETQ. Trimming cost V 4 bases and J 2 bases, with 10 bases left between them. The CDR3 loop is CASSPTGPGANVLTF. The CDR3 region has the DNA TGCGCCAGCAGCCCCACCGGACCTGGGGCCAACGTCCTGACTTTC.

The rearrangement uses TRBV19 and TRBJ2-1; 12 bases are shared with TRBD2. Germline values: CDR1 LNHDA, CDR2 SQIVND (reference sequence). The CDR3 contains 16 residues. V lost 1 base, J lost 4 bases, and 2 bases stayed unmatched. This CDR3 is CASSIGTSGTYNEQFF. Written as DNA, the CDR3 is TGTGCCAGTAGTATAGGGACTAGCGGGACGTACAATGAGCAGTTCTTC. The full variable domain, in which reference TRBV19 and TRBJ2-1 provide the parts outside the CDR3, is DGGITQSPKYLFRKEGQNVTLSCEQNLNHDAMYWYRQDPGQGLRLIYYSQIVNDFQKGDIAEGYSVSREKKESFPLTVTSAQKNPTAFYLCASSIGTSGTYNEQFFGPGTRLTVL.

V is TRBV7-2 and J is TRBJ1-5; D not resolved. Looked up from germline, CDR1 is SGHTA and CDR2 is FQGNSA. This CDR3 has 14 residues. V gave up 2 bases and J gave up 4 bases, with 9 bases separating them. As DNA, the CDR3 is TGTGCCAGCAGCTTACTGGGAAGTAATCAGCCCCAGCATTTT. Encoded protein: CASSLLGSNQPQHF. The complete variable domain, with remaining parts taken from reference TRBV7-2 and TRBJ1-5, reads GAGVSQSPSNKVTEKGKDVELRCDPISGHTALYWYRQSLGQGLEFLIYFQGNSAPDKSGLPSDRFSAERTGGSVSTLTIQRTQQEDSAVYLCASSLLGSNQPQHFGDGTRLSIL.

The V and J genes are TRBV29-1 and TRBJ1-5, with unresolved D. Germline V gene lookup returns CDR1 SQVTM and CDR2 ANQGSEA. The ends were cut back, 7 bases at V and 4 bases at J, with 11 bases in the middle. The CDR3 has 12 residues. The CDR3 DNA sequence: TGCAGCGCCCAGGACCTTAATCAGCCCCAGCATTTT. Its translation: CSAQDLNQPQHF.

The CDR3 reads CASSLDRSTDTQYF. CDR3 in DNA: TGCGCCAGCAGCTTGGACAGGAGCACAGATACGCAGTATTTT. V and J are TRBV5-1 and TRBJ2-3, with D possibly matching TRBD1 (5 bases). This CDR3 region has 14 residues. Deletions cut 0 bases from V and 0 bases from J, with 5 bases between. Germline CDR1 is SGHRS and CDR2 is YFSETQ.